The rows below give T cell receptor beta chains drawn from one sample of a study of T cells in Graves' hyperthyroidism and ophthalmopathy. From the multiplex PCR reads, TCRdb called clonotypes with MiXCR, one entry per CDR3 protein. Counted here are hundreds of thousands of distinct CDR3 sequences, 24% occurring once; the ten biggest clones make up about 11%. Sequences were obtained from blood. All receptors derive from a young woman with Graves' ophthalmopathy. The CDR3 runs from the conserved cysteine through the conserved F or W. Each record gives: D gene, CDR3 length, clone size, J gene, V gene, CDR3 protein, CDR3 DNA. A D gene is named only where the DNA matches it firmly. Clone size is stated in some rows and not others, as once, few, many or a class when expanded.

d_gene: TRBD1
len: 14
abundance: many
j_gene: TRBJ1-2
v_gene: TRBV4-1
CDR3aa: CASSQRDRDGGYTF
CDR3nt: TGCGCCAGCAGCCAGAGGGACAGGGATGGTGGCTACACCTTC

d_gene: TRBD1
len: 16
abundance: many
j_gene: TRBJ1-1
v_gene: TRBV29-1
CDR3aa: CSVEGFRGGGDTEAFF
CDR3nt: TGCAGCGTTGAAGGTTTTCGAGGGGGCGGGGACACTGAAGCTTTCTTT

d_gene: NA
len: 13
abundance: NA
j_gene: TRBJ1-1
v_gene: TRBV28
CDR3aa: CASSVGWGTEAFF
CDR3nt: TGTGCCAGCAGTGTGGGATGGGGAACTGAAGCTTTCTTT

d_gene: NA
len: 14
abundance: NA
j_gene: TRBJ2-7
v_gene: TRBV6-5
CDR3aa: CASSNGTLSYEQYF
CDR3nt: TGTGCCAGCAGTAACGGGACACTCTCCTACGAGCAGTACTTC

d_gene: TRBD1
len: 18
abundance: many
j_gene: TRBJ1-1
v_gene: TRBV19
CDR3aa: CASSIRFGQGAMDTEAFF
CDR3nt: TGTGCCAGTAGTATAAGGTTTGGACAGGGGGCCATGGATACTGAAGCTTTCTTT

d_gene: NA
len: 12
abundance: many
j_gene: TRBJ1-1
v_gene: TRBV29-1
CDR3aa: CSSGSMNTEAFF
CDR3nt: TGCAGCTCGGGCAGTATGAACACTGAAGCTTTCTTT

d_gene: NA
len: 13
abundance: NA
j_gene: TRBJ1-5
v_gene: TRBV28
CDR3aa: CASSNDGNQPQHF
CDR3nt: TGTGCCAGCAGTAACGACGGGAATCAGCCCCAGCATTTT

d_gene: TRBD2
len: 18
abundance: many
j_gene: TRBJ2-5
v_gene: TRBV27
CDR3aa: CASSLSALAGIGQETQYF
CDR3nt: TGTGCCAGCAGTTTATCAGCTCTAGCGGGGATTGGGCAAGAGACCCAGTACTTC

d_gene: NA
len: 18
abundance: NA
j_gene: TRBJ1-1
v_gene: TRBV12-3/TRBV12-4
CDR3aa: CACSSKRPGGAGNTEALF
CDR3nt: TGTGCCTGCAGTTCAAAACGCCCCGGAGGGGCTGGGAACACTGAAGCTTTGTTT

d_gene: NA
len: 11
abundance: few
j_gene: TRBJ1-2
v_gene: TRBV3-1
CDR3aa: CASSSQGSATF
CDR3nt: TGTGCCAGCAGCTCGCAGGGATCCGCCACCTTC

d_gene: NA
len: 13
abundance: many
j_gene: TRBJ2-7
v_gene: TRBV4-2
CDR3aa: CASSQGLAYEQYF
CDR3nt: TGTGCCAGCAGCCAAGGACTAGCCTACGAGCAGTACTTC

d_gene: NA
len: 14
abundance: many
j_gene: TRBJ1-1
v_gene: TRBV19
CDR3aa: CASSRTGQNTEAFF
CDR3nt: TGTGCCAGTAGTCGAACAGGACAGAACACTGAAGCTTTCTTT

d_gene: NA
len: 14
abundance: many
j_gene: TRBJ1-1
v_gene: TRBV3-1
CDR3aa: CASSQEGNGLRAFF
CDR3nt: TGTGCCAGCAGCCAAGAAGGGAACGGCCTCAGGGCTTTCTTT

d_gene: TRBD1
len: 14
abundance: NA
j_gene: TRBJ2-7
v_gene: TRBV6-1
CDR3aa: CATYTGTGVYEQYF
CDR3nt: TGTGCCACGTATACCGGGACAGGGGTCTACGAGCAGTACTTC

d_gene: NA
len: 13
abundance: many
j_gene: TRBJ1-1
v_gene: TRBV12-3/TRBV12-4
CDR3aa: CASSFSGTTEAFF
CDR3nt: TGTGCCAGCAGTTTCTCCGGGACCACTGAAGCTTTCTTT

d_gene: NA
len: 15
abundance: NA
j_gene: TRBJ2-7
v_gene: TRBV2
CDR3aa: CASIMSQPSSYEQYF
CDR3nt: TGTGCCAGCATAATGTCACAGCCAAGCTCCTACGAGCAGTACTTC

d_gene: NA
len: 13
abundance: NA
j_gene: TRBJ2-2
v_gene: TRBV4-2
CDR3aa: CVSSQVTGIQLFF
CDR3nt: TGTGTCAGCAGCCAAGTGACGGGAATTCAGCTGTTTTTT

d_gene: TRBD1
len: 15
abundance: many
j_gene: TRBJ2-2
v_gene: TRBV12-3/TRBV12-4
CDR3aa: CASSPRTGWPGELFF
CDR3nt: TGTGCCAGCAGTCCCCGGACAGGGTGGCCCGGGGAGCTGTTTTTT

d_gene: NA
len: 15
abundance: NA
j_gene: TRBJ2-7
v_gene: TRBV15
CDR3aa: CATSRDDEGTYEQYF
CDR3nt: TGTGCCACCAGCAGAGACGATGAGGGGACCTACGAGCAGTACTTC

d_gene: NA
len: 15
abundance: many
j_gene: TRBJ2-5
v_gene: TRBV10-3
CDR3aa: CAISESRVGQETQYF
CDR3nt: TGTGCCATCAGTGAGTCGCGGGTTGGACAAGAGACCCAGTACTTC

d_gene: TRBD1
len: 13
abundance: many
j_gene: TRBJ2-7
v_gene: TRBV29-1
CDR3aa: CSVRDRGPYEQYF
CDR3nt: TGCAGTGTCCGGGACAGGGGGCCCTACGAGCAGTACTTC

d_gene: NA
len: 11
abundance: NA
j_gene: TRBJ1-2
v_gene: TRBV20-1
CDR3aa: CSPGPLYGYTF
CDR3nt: TGCAGTCCCGGGCCCCTCTATGGCTACACCTTC

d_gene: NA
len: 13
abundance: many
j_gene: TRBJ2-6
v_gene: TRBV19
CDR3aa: CASRGQGANVLTF
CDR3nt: TGTGCCAGTAGGGGGCAGGGGGCCAACGTCCTGACTTTC

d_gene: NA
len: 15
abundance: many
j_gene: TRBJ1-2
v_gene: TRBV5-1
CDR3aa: CASSWEDPGNYGYTF
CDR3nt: TGCGCCAGCAGCTGGGAAGATCCGGGTAACTATGGCTACACCTTC

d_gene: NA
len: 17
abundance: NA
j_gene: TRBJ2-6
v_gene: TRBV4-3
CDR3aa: CASSQESSGAGANVLTF
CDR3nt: TGCGCCAGCAGCCAAGAATCGTCTGGCGCTGGGGCCAACGTCCTGACTTTC

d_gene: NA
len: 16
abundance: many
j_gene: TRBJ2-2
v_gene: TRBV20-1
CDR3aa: CSARPPGGLGTGELFF
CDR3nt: TGCAGTGCTAGGCCCCCAGGTGGATTGGGCACCGGGGAGCTGTTTTTT

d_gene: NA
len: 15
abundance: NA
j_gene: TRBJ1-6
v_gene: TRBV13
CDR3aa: CASGRTRGGASPLHF
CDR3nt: TGTGCCAGCGGCCGCACTCGTGGGGGGGCTTCACCCCTCCACTTT

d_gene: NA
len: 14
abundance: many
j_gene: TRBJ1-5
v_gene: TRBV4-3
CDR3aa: CASSPGLITQPQHF
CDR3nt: TGCGCCAGCAGCCCGGGACTCATCACTCAGCCCCAGCATTTT

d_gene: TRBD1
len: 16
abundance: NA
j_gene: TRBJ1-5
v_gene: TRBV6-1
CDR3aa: CASTGTGAPLNQPQHF
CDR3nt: TGTGCCAGCACCGGGACAGGGGCGCCTCTCAATCAGCCCCAGCATTTT

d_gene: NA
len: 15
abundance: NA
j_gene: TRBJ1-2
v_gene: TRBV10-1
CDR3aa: CASSESQVPSYGYTF
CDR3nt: TGCGCCAGCAGTGAGTCGCAGGTGCCCTCCTATGGCTACACCTTC

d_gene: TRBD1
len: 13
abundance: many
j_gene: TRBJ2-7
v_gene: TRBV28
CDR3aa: CASIGTALTEQYF
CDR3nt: TGTGCCAGCATAGGGACAGCCCTTACCGAGCAGTACTTC